This record concerns one T cell receptor (beta chain) sequence. Its cognate antigen is unknown. There are 13 residues in the CDR3. Germline V gives CDR1 MDHEN, CDR2 SYDVKM. Between the trimmed V and J ends, which lost 5 bases and 5 bases, there was a span of 12 bases. The record originates from a study of OX40 agonist ivuxolimab in advanced cancers. Study as a whole: Ivuxolimab was delivered to patients intravenously every 2 weeks at doses spanning 0.01 to 10 mg/kg. Study results and limitations: At 0.1 to 3.0 mg/kg and by week 6, CD4+ and CD8+ T cells in the blood had expanded clonally.

Some clones are missing from TCRdb's copy, which holds only in-frame ones; the method was immunoSEQ multiplex PCR. The table lists tens of thousands of clones, roughly 89% of them singletons. This clonotype originated in an adult with an advanced solid tumor such as melanoma, head and neck, liver or kidney cancer. Source: CD4+ or CD8+ T cells sorted from blood, taken in a trial of the OX40 agonist ivuxolimab. This chain connects TRBV28 to TRBJ2-5; D may be TRBD2 (6 bases). The chain's CDR3 is CASSPSGVETQYF. CDR3 in DNA: TGTGCCAGCAGTCCCTCGGGGGTGGAGACCCAGTACTTC.